This T cell receptor (beta chain) emerged from a study of cytomegalovirus exposure and HLA in healthy donors (dated by TCRdb to 2016 to 2017). For context, the study as a whole: An earlier analysis of roughly 570 of the donors reported under 300 Gb of sequence data and 117 million unique TCR beta sequences obtained from approximately 180 million T cells. An early release that covered about 600 HLA-typed donors contained about 300 gigabases of sequencing data and 85 million to 100 million unique TCR sequences. Among about 370 genotyped donors of the cohort, an average of around 240,000 unique TCR beta nucleotide sequences was sequenced per donor, of which 15% to 20% were non-productive. Donor age, sex, ethnicity and CMV serostatus were compiled alongside the repertoire data. The genetic ancestry cluster associated with self-reported Caucasian donors included 80% to 90% of the roughly 400 genotyped donors. Class I and class II HLA loci were covered by the typing at four-digit resolution. To predict cytomegalovirus infection status, the study brought together high-throughput TCR immunosequencing, statistical association of individual TCRs with disease status, and machine learning. Besides the first cohort of 500 to 700 subjects, a separate validation cohort made up of some 110 different subjects was used. Rather than drawing on any new phenotypic data, the later analysis identified candidate immune exposures from TCR beta sequences and the way those sequences occurred across donors. Using immunosequencing, the study profiled T cell repertoires from 640 or so subjects and related those repertoires to cytomegalovirus serostatus. The study aimed to test whether signatures of past pathogen exposure could be identified by cataloging public T cell receptors. All discovery cohort repertoires had been generated using a single sequencing platform. An earlier analysis of approximately 640 of the donors applied high-throughput TCR beta sequencing to assess whether each TCR beta V gene segment acted as functional or pseudogenic. In a later genetic analysis, genome-wide SNP genotypes for about 60% of the 666 donors were used, and that subset was treated as a discovery cohort. Typing coverage differed by locus: A, B, C, DRB1 and DQB1 were typed in roughly 620-630 donors, DQA1 in about 500, DPA1 in 600 to 610, and DPB1 in around 490. Because of strong linkage in the cohort, five DR-DQ haplotypes were treated as single units for association and clustering. A later analysis re-analyzed previously published TCR beta repertoires from roughly 690 donors and added high-resolution HLA genotyping to study TCR occurrence patterns.

The trim is 6 bases for V and 10 bases for J, with a gap of 16 bases between the germline ends. Counted from cysteine to phenylalanine, this CDR3 has 14 amino acids. Here the CDR3 DNA is all that survives: 42 bases in frame from base 1. Reading the germline V gene (reference sequence) gives CDR1 LNHDA and CDR2 SQIVND. The cohort consisted of hundreds of healthy bone marrow donors. At the time of sampling, every cohort member was nominally healthy, though immune exposures that went unrecorded were likely present. The donor was CMV seropositive and was included in the group of some 290 seropositive cohort members. Every donor gave a peripheral blood sample, and the peripheral blood mononuclear cells from that sample were used for TCR beta sequencing. Genomic DNA extraction from the blood cell samples was performed with the Qiagen DNeasy Blood Extraction Kit. Receptor amplification or capture employed the immunoSEQ multiplex PCR assay. A mixture of 60 forward primers for TCR Vbeta segments and 13 reverse primers for TCR Jbeta segments was used in the multiplex PCR. The CDR3 region of rearranged TCR beta genes was amplified from genomic DNA by a multiplex PCR assay. On the Illumina HiSeq System, the amplified TCR beta libraries were sequenced as 87-base-pair reads. Per the authors' processing: A later analysis tallied roughly 80 million unique TCR beta chains across the 610 or so repertoires, and approximately 12 million of those chains were shared by two or more donors. Raw reads were error-corrected and collapsed into unique sequences with a nearest-neighbor algorithm that merged closely related sequences to remove PCR and sequencing errors. V, D and J gene segments were assigned by aligning CDR3 sequences to IMGT reference sequences. Each retained sequence needed at least a six-nucleotide match to both a V gene segment and a J gene segment. Rearrangements were called productive when the CDR3 lacked stop codons and stayed in frame with V and J; all others were non-productive. CDR3 was defined by IMGT convention, running from the second conserved V-encoded cysteine to the conserved J-encoded phenylalanine. The earlier analysis of some 600 of the donors excluded sequences that lacked an unambiguous match to a single V gene segment. In an earlier analysis of more than 500 of the donors, a V segment was called functional when productive rearrangements were above 56.7%, and segregating when the standard deviation between donors exceeded 5%. A statistical classification framework was built to diagnose cytomegalovirus status from the catalog of TCR beta chain sequences. V and J gene assignment, in a later analysis, came from comparing TCR nucleotide sequences with IMGT/GENE-DB human TR gene sequences. A later analysis assigned CDR3 sequences and most-parsimonious VDJ recombination scenarios with the TCRdist pipeline. A later analysis defined each TCR beta chain by its CDR3 amino acid sequence plus V-gene family, and excluded reads lacking a unique V-gene family. To address suspected cross-contamination and a sequencing artifact, a later analysis removed 592 highly shared, low-generation-probability nucleotide sequences. A later analysis calculated a clonal expansion index for each public chain from normalized within-repertoire ranks of inferred template counts. In a later analysis, generation probabilities were computed with a VDJ recombination model fitted to out-of-frame rearrangements, and the resulting probabilities were checked against IGoR. In a later analysis, TCR-TCR, TCR-HLA and TCR-CMV co-occurrence was scored with hypergeometric tests, and a repertoire-size bias correction was applied to TCR pairs. False discovery rates were estimated in a later analysis by permuting HLA or CMV assignments 20 times. A later analysis grouped co-occurring TCRs with DBSCAN, adding TCRdist sequence similarity when clustering within HLA-allele-positive subsets. For co-occurrence clustering, repertoires with fewer than 30,000 or more than 120,000 public chains were excluded, along with four to six repertoires with anomalous nucleotide sharing. TCRdb limited this immuneACCESS table to in-frame rearrangements with V and J called. A share of clones is missing; checked studies link under half to unresolved V genes, and the rest is unexplained. V, J and clone size are those of that table, while D and trimming were read from the DNA. The sample's table lists a count of over 60,000 clones. The ten largest clonotypes hold 7.5% of the sample.

Study-wide findings and limitations: Linkage disequilibrium might explain the correlated functional status among segregating V segments, but an unknown experimental factor could not be excluded. In an earlier analysis of some 540 of the donors, most TCR beta V segments appeared in productive rearrangements about 87% or about 30% of the time, broadly matching IMGT annotations. According to a later analysis, parvovirus B19, influenza, CMV and Epstein-Barr virus appeared linked to several top co-occurrence clusters. A later analysis found that HLA-associated TCR beta chains were more clonally expanded and had lower generation probabilities than equally common non-associated chains. For the cohort, immune exposure information was limited to CMV serostatus. A further reported finding was that TCR beta sequences accurately predicted the HLA-A and HLA-B alleles for most subjects in the first cohort. In vitro tests confirmed that a few of the cytomegalovirus-associated TCR beta chains recognize cytomegalovirus antigens. The authors suggested that the approach could potentially be extended to other disease states and immunological phenotypes. Because counts were too low, some 17 rarely observed V segments, including chromosome 9 orphons, were excluded from the earlier analysis of fewer than 650 of the donors. A later genetic analysis reported fewer N-insertions in productive TCRs among donors in an Asian-associated ancestry cluster than the roughly 690-donor mean. In both the original and validation cohorts, the classifier was reported to diagnose cytomegalovirus status with high specificity and sensitivity. In a later genetic analysis, a missense DCLRE1C variant was associated with V-gene and J-gene trimming of TCR beta chains, and the association was replicated in an independent cohort. The presence/absence analyses assumed that sequencing depth was roughly uniform across donors, and that assumption may not be true. In a later analysis, the rate of TCR association differed among HLA loci, with DRB1 alleles having the most associated TCRs and HLA-C alleles having the fewest. Assigning TCR associations to individual alleles was difficult when HLA alleles, especially DR and DQ, strongly co-occurred. Some IMGT-functional V segments, including TRBV6-2 and TRBV6-3, could not be distinguished by the 87-base-pair reads and were therefore excluded. The sequencing pipeline was judged likely to have produced a cluster of highly shared sequence variants as a technical artifact. A later analysis associated 15,000 to 20,000 TCR beta sequences with specific HLA alleles at a false discovery rate of 0.05. HLA typing was unavailable for some donors at each locus, so association tests used only the typed subset. In this cohort, only TCR beta chains were sequenced, and detectable features were limited by the absence of alpha or paired-chain data. Across donors, most TCR sequences were observed very rarely, whereas some public TCRs were present in many individuals. In the study, some 180 TCR beta chains were listed as associated with cytomegalovirus. According to a later analysis, most CMV-associated TCR beta chains appeared to be HLA-restricted, and the HLA associations seemed to be driven largely by CMV exposure.

Comment on this clone: It has no known antigen specificity.

Recombination linked TRBV19 to TRBJ1-6, with a tentative D gene TRBD1 over 6 matching bases. Material: PBMCs. This sequence was found in a female donor in good health and CMV-seropositive. This receptor has the CDR3 CASRLTGSGSPLHF. The sequenced DNA: TGTGCCAGTAGGTTGACAGGATCCGGGTCACCCCTCCACTTT.